This T cell receptor beta chain is from a study of T cell responses to AZD1222 COVID-19 vaccine. Study outcomes and limitations: Spike-specific TCR breadth and depth rose after two AZD1222 doses.

V was clipped by 3 bases and J by 1 base, with 19 bases between them. CDR1 and CDR2 from the germline V gene are KGHSH and LQKENI. This CDR3 is built from 18 residues. The method was immunoSEQ multiplex PCR; TCRdb's version includes in-frame clones alone and lacks a portion of them. The sample carries around 92,000 clones, under 90% recorded once. Details on this clone: Its antigen is currently unknown.

This sample comprised peripheral blood, obtained on day 0 of AZD1222 vaccination. This TCR derives from an adult in good health. This chain links TRBV18 with TRBJ1-3; the D gene is possibly TRBD1 (6 bases). CDR3 DNA sequence: TGTGCCAGCTCACCCTATCTCGGGGGCGCCGGTTCTGGAAACACCATATATTTT. This gives the protein CASSPYLGGAGSGNTIYF. Full variable domain (missing parts from reference TRBV18 and TRBJ1-3): NAGVMQNPRHLVRRRGQEARLRCSPMKGHSHVYWYRQLPEEGLKFMVYLQKENIIDESGMPKERFSAEFPKEGPSILRIQQVVRGDSAAYFCASSPYLGGAGSGNTIYFGEGSWLTVV.